This TCR beta chain was captured by sequencing in a study of identifying expanded T cells in peripheral blood. Whole-study results and caveats: Variance in clone template counts between roughly 2-week samples significantly increased with total template count across all healthy donors.

Healthy donors had no documented immune events, such as infections, while sampled. The method was immunoSEQ multiplex PCR; TCRdb's version includes in-frame clones alone and lacks a portion of them. In the table there are some 99,000 clones, around 90% of which are singletons. The germline V gene has CDR1 SGHTA and CDR2 FQGTGA. CDR3 length: 13 residues. Deletions cut 3 bases from V and 7 bases from J, with 12 bases between. To note about this clone: Its antigen is unidentified.

The material sequenced was blood. V is TRBV7-3 and J is TRBJ1-2; D is perhaps TRBD1 (5 bases). The sequence came from a person aged 18 to 75 in good health. The CDR3 DNA reads as TGTGCCAGCAGCTTTGACGGGACTTCTGGCTACACCTTC. Its translation is CASSFDGTSGYTF.